The 23 T cell receptor beta chains below all came from one sample that was sequenced in a study of hypomethylating agent response in myelodysplastic syndrome. Here immunoSEQ multiplex PCR was the method, and the copy in TCRdb shows in-frame clones only, minus some. The data hold approximately 6,100 clones, with roughly 83% observed a single time. The sequencing here drew on bone marrow, taken before or after starting hypomethylating agent treatment for myelodysplastic syndrome (not recorded which). All receptors derive from a human donor with myelodysplastic syndrome.

This chain connects TRBV2 to TRBJ2-2; TRBD2 is a possible D gene (7 bases). The CDR3 has 16 amino acids. The germline V gene encodes CDR1 SNHLY and CDR2 FYNNEI. The V end lost 7 bases, the J end lost 3 bases, and 18 bases lay between the germline ends. CDR3 protein: CASKGGAGVDTGELFF. CDR3 bases: TGTGCCAGCAAGGGGGGGGCTGGAGTTGACACCGGGGAGCTGTTTTTT.

The rearrangement joins TRBV6-6 to TRBJ2-1, with a possible D match to TRBD1 (6 bases). The germline V gene encodes CDR1 MNHNY and CDR2 SVGAGI (reference sequence). This CDR3 spans 15 amino acids. V was shortened by 3 bases and J by 4 bases, with 13 bases between the two germline ends. CDR3 bases: TGTGCCAGCAGTTATAAGGGGACACAATACAATGAGCAGTTCTTC. Protein product: CASSYKGTQYNEQFF.

This chain links TRBV6-1 with TRBJ1-5; D not resolved. V was shortened by 4 bases and J by 3 bases, with 4 bases between the two germline ends. The CDR3 extends over 12 amino acids. Germline CDR1 and CDR2: MNHNS and SASEGT. The DNA of the CDR3 is TGTGCCAGCAGTGCCGTCAATCAGCCCCAGCATTTT. Residues: CASSAVNQPQHF.

The chain uses TRBV21-1 and TRBJ1-2. TRBV21-1 constitutes a pseudogene. CDR3 length: 14 amino acids. The CDR3 DNA sequence: TGTGCCAGCAGCAAAGGGGAGGGCCGGAGTGGCTACACCTTC. This gives the protein CASSKGEGRSGYTF.

The chain has TRBV10-1 and TRBJ1-2; no reliable D call. The V and J ends lost 5 bases and 0 bases respectively, with 7 bases between them. Germline V gives CDR1 WNHNN, CDR2 SYGVQD (reference sequence). The CDR3 length is 13 residues. CDR3 in amino acids: CASSQAANYGYTF. DNA for the CDR3: TGCGCCAGCAGTCAGGCAGCTAACTATGGCTACACCTTC.

The rearrangement links TRBV6-5 to TRBJ1-2, with D tentatively TRBD1 (5 bases). The CDR3 has 14 amino acids. CDR1 MNHEY and CDR2 SVGAGI come from the germline V gene. The V gene lost 7 bases and the J gene lost 3 bases, with 15 bases spanning the gap. CDR3: CASTQTGRDYGYTF. CDR3 in DNA: TGTGCCAGCACCCAGACGGGACGGGACTATGGCTACACCTTC.

The V gene is TRBV5-1, the J gene TRBJ2-3; D possibly corresponds to TRBD2 (7 bases). Germline CDR1 is SGHRS and CDR2 is YFSETQ. V lost 6 bases and J 6 bases, leaving 20 bases between the germline ends. The CDR3 has 15 residues. CDR3 protein: CASTPLGGGGDTQYF. In DNA form, the CDR3 reads TGCGCCAGCACCCCTCTGGGGGGGGGCGGGGATACGCAGTATTTT.

The V and J genes are TRBV19 and TRBJ1-1; D remains ambiguous. Germline CDR1 and CDR2: LNHDA and SQIVND (reference sequence). Between the trimmed V and J ends, which lost 3 bases and 10 bases, there was a span of 15 bases. This CDR3 region has 13 residues. The CDR3 nucleotides are TGTGCCAGTAGTATCGGACTGTACCTAGGAGCTTTCTTT. It yields the protein CASSIGLYLGAFF.

The CDR3 is CASSLVIGSGEAFF. CDR3 nucleotides: TGTGCCAGCAGCTTGGTAATAGGAAGTGGTGAAGCTTTCTTT. V and J are TRBV5-4 and TRBJ1-1; D ambiguous. V dropped 0 bases and J dropped 7 bases, with 13 bases sitting between them. Germline V gene lookup returns CDR1 SGHNT and CDR2 YYREEE (reference sequence). The CDR3 sequence is 14 residues long.

The rearrangement joins TRBV2 to TRBJ1-1; D is undetermined. Germline loops: CDR1 SNHLY, CDR2 FYNNEI. The CDR3 consists of 12 residues. Trimming took off 6 bases at V and 0 bases at J, with 5 bases between the two ends. Here the CDR3 DNA reads TGTGCCAGCAGCTTCATGAACACTGAAGCTTTCTTT. Amino acid sequence: CASSFMNTEAFF.

This clone is medium-sized by share. The chain has TRBV4-3 and TRBJ1-1, with a weak D call TRBD1 (6 bases). Trimming took off 0 bases at V and 4 bases at J, with 18 bases between the two ends. Germline V gene sequence: CDR1 LGHNA, CDR2 YSLEER. The CDR3 consists of 17 residues. The CDR3 DNA reads TGCGCCAGCAGCCAAGAGGGGGCAGAGGTACGGAGCACTGAAGCTTTCTTT. As protein: CASSQEGAEVRSTEAFF.

The chain couples TRBV6-5 to TRBJ2-2, with D tentatively TRBD2 (6 bases). The germline V and J ends were trimmed by 6 bases and 7 bases, with 9 bases remaining between them. The CDR3 has 12 amino acids. Germline-derived CDR1 and CDR2 are MNHEY and SVGAGI. The CDR3 DNA reads as TGTGCCAGCAGGATCGGGGGCGGGGAGCTGTTTTTT. It codes for CASRIGGGELFF.

The chain combines TRBV6-6 with TRBJ2-3; 10 positions match TRBD1. The CDR3 spans 16 residues. The J segment lost 2 bases and the V segment lost 2 bases, leaving 4 bases of the junction unmatched. Germline V lookup: CDR1 MNHNY, CDR2 SVGAGI (reference sequence). The CDR3 region is CASSYTGTGATDTQYF. The CDR3 region has the DNA TGTGCCAGCAGTTACACTGGGACAGGGGCCACAGATACGCAGTATTTT.

J is TRBJ2-3 and V is TRBV5-1, with 9 positions matching TRBD1. CDR1 is SGHRS, CDR2 YFSETQ, per germline. The CDR3 has 15 amino acids. V shed 5 bases, J shed 2 bases, and the junction held 6 bases outside the gene matches. The CDR3 is CASSRGQGYTDTQYF. As DNA, the CDR3 is TGCGCCAGCAGTCGCGGACAGGGGTACACAGATACGCAGTATTTT.

This chain uses TRBV7-8 with TRBJ2-1; 11 positions match TRBD1. Germline V gene data show CDR1 as SGHVS and CDR2 as FQNEAQ. There are 16 residues in the CDR3. Losses at the gene ends were 6 bases for V and 7 bases for J; bases not matched to a gene: 11. Here the CDR3 DNA reads TGTGCCAGCAGTCAGACGGGGACAGGGGGGTGGAATGAGCAGTTCTTC. As protein: CASSQTGTGGWNEQFF.

The chain links TRBV28 to TRBJ1-1; possible D gene TRBD1, 5 bases. Trimming removed 6 bases from V and 9 bases from J, with 11 bases in between. The germline gives CDR1 MDHEN, CDR2 SYDVKM. CDR3 length: 11 residues. The CDR3 region has the DNA TGTGCCAGCAGATGGGGCAGGAAAGCTTTCTTT. Translated, it gives CASRWGRKAFF. Together with reference TRBV28 and TRBJ1-1, the CDR3 gives the full variable domain: DVKVTQSSRYLVKRTGEKVFLECVQDMDHENMFWYRQDPGLGLRLIYFSYDVKMKEKGDIPEGYSVSREKKERFSLILESASTNQTSMYLCASRWGRKAFFGQGTRLTVV.

The sample holds a few counts of this clone. The gene calls are TRBV6-5 and TRBJ2-2, with D perhaps TRBD2 (5 bases). The CDR3 covers 13 residues. V lost 6 bases and J 6 bases, leaving 11 bases between the germline ends. Germline V CDR1 and CDR2: MNHEY, SVGAGI. The CDR3 DNA follows: TGTGCCAGCAGCCTTGAGGGCGCCGGGGAGCTGTTTTTT. Translation: CASSLEGAGELFF.

This chain joins TRBV19 and TRBJ1-5; D remains ambiguous. In germline, CDR1 is LNHDA, CDR2 SQIVND (reference sequence). The CDR3 totals 14 residues. V lost 3 bases and J lost 0, with 6 bases in between. The CDR3 loop is CASSIMVSNQPQHF. Here the CDR3 DNA reads TGTGCCAGTAGTATTATGGTTAGCAATCAGCCCCAGCATTTT.

V and J are TRBV28 and TRBJ2-7; 8 bases line up with TRBD1. The length of the CDR3 is 13 residues. Germline lookup yields CDR1 MDHEN and CDR2 SYDVKM. J gave up 5 bases and V 7 bases, and 7 bases lay outside the gene matches. The CDR3 here is CASTPDRDNEQYF. The CDR3 DNA reads TGTGCCAGCACCCCGGACAGGGACAACGAGCAGTACTTC.

This clone was observed a single time. The CDR3: CASSLTGAQETQYF. Here the CDR3 DNA reads TGCGCCAGCAGCTTGACGGGGGCGCAAGAGACCCAGTACTTC. V is TRBV5-1 and J is TRBJ2-5; D could derive from TRBD1 or TRBD2 (6 bases each). Germline V gene data show CDR1 as SGHRS and CDR2 as YFSETQ. Trimming pared 1 base from V and 2 bases from J, leaving 9 bases between. The CDR3 is 14 residues long.

This chain links TRBV29-1 with TRBJ2-1; TRBD1 might be the D (6 bases). The CDR3 sequence is 14 residues long. Per the germline V gene, CDR1 is SQVTM and CDR2 is ANQGSEA. V was cut by 7 bases and J by 2 bases, with 15 bases left in between. The CDR3 DNA sequence: TGCAGCGCCCAAGGCGGACAGCCCTACAATGAGCAGTTCTTC. Translation: CSAQGGQPYNEQFF.

As concerns this clone: The DNA is left out, because the CDR3 cannot be placed on it with certainty; the CDR3 is given as TCRdb lists it. This chain links TRBV11-2 with TRBJ2-3; the DNA was not compared with TRBD2, the D call given in the table. The CDR3 has 16 amino acids, counting both end residues. The germline V gene encodes CDR1 SGHAT and CDR2 FQNNGV. Here the CDR3 reads CASSFRGRGREDTQYF.

The chain employs TRBV28 and TRBJ1-1, with D perhaps matching TRBD1 (6 bases). Trimming took 2 bases from V and 4 from J, leaving 11 bases between them. Germline-derived CDR1 and CDR2 are MDHEN and SYDVKM. The CDR3 covers 14 residues. The CDR3 bases are TGTGCCAGCAGTTTAAGGGTCAGGGGCACTGAAGCTTTCTTT. Its translation is CASSLRVRGTEAFF.